This T cell receptor beta chain was obtained from a study of molecular identifiers for immune sequencing clone quantification. Findings and limits, study-wide: Among effectors, clones above 20 RNA copies held over 97% of molecules; among naive cells, under 1%.

When naive CD8 T cells were sorted, they were gated as CD8+CD4-CCR7+CD45RA+. Previously described methods and listed TCR primers were used for bulk TCR libraries. TCRdb recomputed calls from the PCR reads with MiXCR, one row per CDR3 protein. The table shows 80,000 to 100,000 distinct CDR3 sequences, with 20% to 25% occurring only once. Germline-derived CDR1 and CDR2 are KGHDR and SFDVKD. The CDR3 runs 14 residues. To note about this clonotype: Antigen unknown. A junction boundary mismatches the germline segment, possibly from a read error.

The chain uses TRBV24-1 and TRBJ1-5, with TRBD1 as a possible D gene (5 bases). This receptor was obtained from a human donor in good health. Some libraries in this study had Jurkat cell RNA spiked in. Sequencing was done on a sample of naive CD8+ T cells from blood, with Jurkat cell RNA spiked in. Subset denoted: FACS-sorted CD8+CD4-CCR7+CD45RA+ naive T cells. The CDR3 DNA reads TGTGCCACCAAGACAGCATATAGCAATCGGCCCCAGCATTTT. Protein sequence: CATKTAYSNRPQHF.